This TCR beta chain is from a study of beta chain features in type 1 diabetes. Study results and caveats: People with Type 1 diabetes carried modestly yet significantly shorter TCRB CDR3s in all four CD4+ subsets.

TCRB transcripts that were expressed got sequenced, as all of the isolated RNA had been reverse transcribed. Method: immunoSEQ multiplex PCR; TCRdb's copy keeps in-frame clones and lacks some. In the table there are 200,000 to 300,000 clones, over 20% of which are singletons. This clone was observed a few times. Its cognate antigen is unknown. Trimming took off 8 bases at V and 9 bases at J, with 14 bases between the two ends. CDR3 length equals 13 residues. Germline CDR1 LNHDA, CDR2 SQIVND (reference sequence). This chain uses TRBV19 with TRBJ1-6, with D uncertain. Sequenced: naive CD4+ T cells from blood. The sequence was obtained from a woman in her thirties or forties with type 1 diabetes. The CDR3 sequence: CASASEAGSPLHF. In nucleotides, the CDR3 is TGTGCCAGTGCCTCCGAGGCGGGTTCACCCCTCCACTTT.